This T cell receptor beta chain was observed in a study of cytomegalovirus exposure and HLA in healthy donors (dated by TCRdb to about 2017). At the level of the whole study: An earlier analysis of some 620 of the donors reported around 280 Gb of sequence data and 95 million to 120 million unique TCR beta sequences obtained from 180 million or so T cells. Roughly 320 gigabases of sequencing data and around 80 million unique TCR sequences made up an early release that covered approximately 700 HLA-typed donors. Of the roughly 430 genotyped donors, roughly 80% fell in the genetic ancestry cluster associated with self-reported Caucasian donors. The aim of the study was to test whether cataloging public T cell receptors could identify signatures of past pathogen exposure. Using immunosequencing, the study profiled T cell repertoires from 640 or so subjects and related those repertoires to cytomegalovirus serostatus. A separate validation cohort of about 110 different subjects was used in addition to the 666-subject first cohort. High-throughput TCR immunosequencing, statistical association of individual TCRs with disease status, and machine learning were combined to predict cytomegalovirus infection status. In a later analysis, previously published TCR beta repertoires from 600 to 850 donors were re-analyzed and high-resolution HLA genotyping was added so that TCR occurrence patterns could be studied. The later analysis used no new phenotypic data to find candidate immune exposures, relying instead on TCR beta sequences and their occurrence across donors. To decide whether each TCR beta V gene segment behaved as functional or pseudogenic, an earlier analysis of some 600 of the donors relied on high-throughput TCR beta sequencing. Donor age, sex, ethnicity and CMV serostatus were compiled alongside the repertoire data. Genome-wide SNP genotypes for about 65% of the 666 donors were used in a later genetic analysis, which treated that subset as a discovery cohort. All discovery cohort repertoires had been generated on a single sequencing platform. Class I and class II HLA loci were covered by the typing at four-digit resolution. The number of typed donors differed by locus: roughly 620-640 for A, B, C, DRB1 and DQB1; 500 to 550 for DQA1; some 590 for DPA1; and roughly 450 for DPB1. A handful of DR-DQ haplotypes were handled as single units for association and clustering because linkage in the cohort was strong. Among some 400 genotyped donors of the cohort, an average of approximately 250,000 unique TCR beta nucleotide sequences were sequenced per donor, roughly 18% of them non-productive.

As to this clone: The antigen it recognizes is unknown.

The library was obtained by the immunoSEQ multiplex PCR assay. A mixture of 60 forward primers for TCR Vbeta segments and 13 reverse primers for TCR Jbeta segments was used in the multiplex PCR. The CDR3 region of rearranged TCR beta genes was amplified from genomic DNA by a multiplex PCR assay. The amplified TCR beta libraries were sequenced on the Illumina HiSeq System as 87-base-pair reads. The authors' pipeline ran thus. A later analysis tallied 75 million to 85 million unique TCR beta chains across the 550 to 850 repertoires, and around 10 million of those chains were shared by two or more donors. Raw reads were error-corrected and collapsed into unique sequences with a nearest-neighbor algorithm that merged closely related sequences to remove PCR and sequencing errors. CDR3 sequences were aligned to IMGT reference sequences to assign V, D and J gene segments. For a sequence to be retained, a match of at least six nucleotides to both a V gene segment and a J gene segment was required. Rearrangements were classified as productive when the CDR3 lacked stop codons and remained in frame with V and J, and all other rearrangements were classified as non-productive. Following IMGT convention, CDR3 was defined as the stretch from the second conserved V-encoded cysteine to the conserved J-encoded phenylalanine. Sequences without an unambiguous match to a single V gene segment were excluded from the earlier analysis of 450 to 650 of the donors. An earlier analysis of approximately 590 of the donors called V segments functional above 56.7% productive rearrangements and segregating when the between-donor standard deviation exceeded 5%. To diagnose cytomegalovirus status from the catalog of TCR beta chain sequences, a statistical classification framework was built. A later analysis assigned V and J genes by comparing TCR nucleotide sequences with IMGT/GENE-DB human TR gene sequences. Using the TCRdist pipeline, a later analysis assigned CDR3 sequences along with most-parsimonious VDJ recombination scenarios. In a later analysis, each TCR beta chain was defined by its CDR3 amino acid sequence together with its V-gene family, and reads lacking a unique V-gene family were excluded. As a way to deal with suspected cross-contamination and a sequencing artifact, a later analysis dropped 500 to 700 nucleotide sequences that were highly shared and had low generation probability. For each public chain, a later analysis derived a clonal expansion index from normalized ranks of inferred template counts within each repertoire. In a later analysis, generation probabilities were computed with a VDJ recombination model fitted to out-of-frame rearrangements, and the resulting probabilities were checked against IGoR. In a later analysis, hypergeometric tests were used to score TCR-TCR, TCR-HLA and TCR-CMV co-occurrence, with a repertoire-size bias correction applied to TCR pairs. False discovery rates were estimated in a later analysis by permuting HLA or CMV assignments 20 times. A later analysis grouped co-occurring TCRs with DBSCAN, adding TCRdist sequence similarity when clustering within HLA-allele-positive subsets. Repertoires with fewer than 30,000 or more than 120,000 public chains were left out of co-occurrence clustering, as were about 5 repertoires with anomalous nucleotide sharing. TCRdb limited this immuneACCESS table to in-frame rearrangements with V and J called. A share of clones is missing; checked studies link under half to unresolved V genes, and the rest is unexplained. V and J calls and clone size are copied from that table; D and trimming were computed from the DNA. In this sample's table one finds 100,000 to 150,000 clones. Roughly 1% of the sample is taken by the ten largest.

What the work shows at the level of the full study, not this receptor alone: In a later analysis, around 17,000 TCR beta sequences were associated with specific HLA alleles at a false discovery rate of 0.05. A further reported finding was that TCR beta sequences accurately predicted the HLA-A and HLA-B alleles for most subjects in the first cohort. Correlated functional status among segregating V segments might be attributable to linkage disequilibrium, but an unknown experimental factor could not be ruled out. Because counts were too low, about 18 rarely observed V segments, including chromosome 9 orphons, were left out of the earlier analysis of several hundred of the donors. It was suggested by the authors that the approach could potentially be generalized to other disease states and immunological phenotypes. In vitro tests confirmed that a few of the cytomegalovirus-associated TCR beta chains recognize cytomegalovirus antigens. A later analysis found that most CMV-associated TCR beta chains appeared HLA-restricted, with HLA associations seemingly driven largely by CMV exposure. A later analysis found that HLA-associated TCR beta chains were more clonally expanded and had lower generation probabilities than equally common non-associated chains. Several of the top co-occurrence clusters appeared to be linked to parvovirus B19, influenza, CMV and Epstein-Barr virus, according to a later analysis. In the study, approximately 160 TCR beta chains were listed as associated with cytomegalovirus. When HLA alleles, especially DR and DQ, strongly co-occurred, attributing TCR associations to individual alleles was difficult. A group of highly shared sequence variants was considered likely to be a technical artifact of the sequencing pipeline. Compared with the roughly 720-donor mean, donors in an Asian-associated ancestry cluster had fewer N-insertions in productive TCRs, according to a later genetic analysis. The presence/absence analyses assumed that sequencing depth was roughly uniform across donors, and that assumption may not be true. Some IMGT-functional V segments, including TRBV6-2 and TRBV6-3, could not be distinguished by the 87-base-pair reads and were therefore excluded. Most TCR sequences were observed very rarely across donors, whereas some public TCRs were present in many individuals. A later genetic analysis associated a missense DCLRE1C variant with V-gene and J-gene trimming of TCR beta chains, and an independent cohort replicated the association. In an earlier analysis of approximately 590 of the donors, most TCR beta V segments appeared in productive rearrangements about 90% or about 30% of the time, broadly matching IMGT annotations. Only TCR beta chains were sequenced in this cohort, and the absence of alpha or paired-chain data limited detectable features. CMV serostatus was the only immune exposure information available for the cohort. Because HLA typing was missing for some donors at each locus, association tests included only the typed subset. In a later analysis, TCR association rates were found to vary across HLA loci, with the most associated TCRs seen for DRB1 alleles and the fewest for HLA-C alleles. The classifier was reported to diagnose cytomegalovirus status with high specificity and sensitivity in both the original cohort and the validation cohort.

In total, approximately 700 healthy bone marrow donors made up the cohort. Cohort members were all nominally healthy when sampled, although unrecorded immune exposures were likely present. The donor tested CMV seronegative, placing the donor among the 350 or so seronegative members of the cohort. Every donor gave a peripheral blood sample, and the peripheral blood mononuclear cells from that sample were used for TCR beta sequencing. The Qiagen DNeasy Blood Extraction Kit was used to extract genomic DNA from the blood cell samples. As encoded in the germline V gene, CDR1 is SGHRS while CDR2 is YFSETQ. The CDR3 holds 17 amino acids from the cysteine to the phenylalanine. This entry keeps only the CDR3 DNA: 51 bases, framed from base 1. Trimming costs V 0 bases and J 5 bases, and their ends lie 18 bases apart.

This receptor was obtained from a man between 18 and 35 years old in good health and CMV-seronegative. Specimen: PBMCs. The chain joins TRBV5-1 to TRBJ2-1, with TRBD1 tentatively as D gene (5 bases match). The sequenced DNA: TGCGCCAGCAGCTTGGATGAATGGGTTGGCAGGGACAATGAGCAGTTCTTC. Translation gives CASSLDEWVGRDNEQFF.